This T cell receptor beta chain was captured by sequencing in a study of identical twins. Study-level results: With abundant cord blood beta clonotypes, insertions were fewer; memory repertoires showed no such pattern. There is a chance that invariant MAIT and iNKT cells partially muddied zero-insertion analyses.

The donor group consisted entirely of healthy Caucasians. CDR3 size: 16 residues. The germline V gene encodes CDR1 MDHEN and CDR2 SYDVKM. V lost 7 bases, J lost 1 base, and 17 bases lay in between. TCRdb re-derived calls from the 5' RACE reads in MiXCR, one entry per CDR3 protein. The table shows hundreds of thousands of distinct CDR3 sequences, with roughly 7.2% occurring only once. This clonotype was seen many times. Its antigen is unidentified. The sample was also reused in another study, on yellow fever vaccine responses in identical twins.

J is TRBJ1-5 and V is TRBV28; the D gene is possibly TRBD1 (5 bases). The source is a woman between 18 and 30 years old in good health. Source material: PBMCs. The CDR3 is CASIPRGPGSNQPQHF. The CDR3 bases are TGTGCCAGCATTCCGCGGGGCCCTGGGAGCAATCAGCCCCAGCATTTT.